The clone carrying this T cell receptor beta chain was seen repeatedly, ten times or more. Its matching antigen is unknown. Once sorted, every population was more than 95% pure. This entry comes from a study of beta chain features in type 1 diabetes. Overall study findings and caveats: The naive, central memory and Treg TCRB repertoires of patients appeared to be more similar to one another than those of healthy donors. VDJ junctions from type 1 diabetes patients carried fewer insertions and larger deletions.

Investigators reverse transcribed all isolated RNA, so they sequenced expressed TCRB transcripts. Libraries were prepared by immunoSEQ multiplex PCR; TCRdb keeps only in-frame clonotypes and omits some of them. The data contain fewer than 400,000 clones, roughly 8% of them seen just once; the ten biggest clones take up less than 0.45%. The V segment lost 6 bases and the J segment 6 bases; nucleotides outside the gene matches: 10. Per germline, CDR1 MDHEN and CDR2 SYDVKM. The CDR3 covers 15 residues. The chain links TRBV28 to TRBJ2-1; 8 positions agree with TRBD2. The sequencing sample was made of central memory CD4+ T cells from blood. The clonotype comes from a woman between 18 and 29 years old in good health. The CDR3 DNA reads as TGTGCCAGCAGACTCCGGGCGGGACTAGTCAATGAGCAGTTCTTC. It is translated as CASRLRAGLVNEQFF.